These 24 T cell receptor beta chains came from one sample sequenced in a study of beta chain features in type 1 diabetes. General study points: Among all four CD4+ subsets, Type 1 diabetes patients had TCRB CDR3s that were moderately but significantly shorter.

Antigens of these TCRs are unknown. The whole isolated RNA underwent reverse transcription, so sequencing captured expressed TCRB transcripts. Clones were sequenced by immunoSEQ multiplex PCR, and TCRdb holds only the in-frame ones, with some missing. The sample contains a few hundred thousand clones, less than 30% of which appear only once. Material for sequencing was naive CD4+ T cells from blood. The receptors were sampled from a woman in her twenties or thirties with type 1 diabetes.

The rearrangement uses TRBV28 and TRBJ2-3, with D possibly matching TRBD1 (6 bases). The V end was cut by 1 base, the J end by 1 base, with 15 bases between. CDR1 is MDHEN, CDR2 SYDVKM, per germline. The CDR3 has 17 residues. CDR3 nucleotides: TGTGCCAGCAGTTTATCCCCAGGGGTTTTGGGCACAGATACGCAGTATTTT. Encoded protein: CASSLSPGVLGTDTQYF. Looking up the rest from reference TRBV28 and TRBJ2-3 gives the full variable domain: DVKVTQSSRYLVKRTGEKVFLECVQDMDHENMFWYRQDPGLGLRLIYFSYDVKMKEKGDIPEGYSVSREKKERFSLILESASTNQTSMYLCASSLSPGVLGTDTQYFGPGTRLTVL.

This rearrangement joins TRBV9 to TRBJ2-6; maybe TRBD2 (5 bases). The ends were cut back, 5 bases at V and 0 bases at J, with 9 bases in the middle. The germline V gene encodes CDR1 SGDLS and CDR2 YYNGEE. The CDR3 consists of 15 residues. The CDR3: CASRAGISGANVLTF. The CDR3 region has the DNA TGTGCCAGCAGGGCCGGGATCTCTGGGGCCAACGTCCTGACTTTC.

This clone was detected only a few times. The J gene is TRBJ2-2, the V gene TRBV5-1, with D possibly matching TRBD1 (5 bases). Deletions cut 1 base from V and 6 bases from J, with 10 bases between. This CDR3 is built from 14 residues. Germline V CDR1 and CDR2: SGHRS, YFSETQ. The CDR3 nucleotides read TGCGCCAGCAGCTTGAAAGGGGATGCCGGGGAGCTGTTTTTT. Translated: CASSLKGDAGELFF.

The CDR3 is CASSRDPIDSGANVLTF. Here the CDR3 DNA reads TGTGCCAGCAGCCGGGATCCGATAGACTCTGGGGCCAACGTCCTGACTTTC. The chain couples TRBV5-4 to TRBJ2-6; the D gene is possibly TRBD2 (5 bases). The V gene's germline CDR1 is SGHNT and CDR2 YYREEE (reference sequence). CDR3 length equals 17 residues. V lost 4 bases and J 0 bases, leaving 14 bases between the germline ends.

CDR3 coding DNA: TGTGCCATCACCGTTTCGAGGGGACTAGCGATCGGTCGGGAGCAGTACTTC. As protein: CAITVSRGLAIGREQYF. This chain connects TRBV7-3 to TRBJ2-7; the match to TRBD2 covers 10 bases. Looked up from germline, CDR1 is SGHTA and CDR2 is FQGTGA. CDR3 length equals 17 residues. V dropped 10 bases and J dropped 7; count of bases not matched to a gene: 22. Combining the CDR3 with reference TRBV7-3 and TRBJ2-7 gives the whole variable domain GAGVSQTPSNKVTEKGKYVELRCDPISGHTALYWYRQSLGQGPEFLIYFQGTGAADDSGLPNDRFFAVRPEGSVSTLKIQRTERGDSAVYLCAITVSRGLAIGREQYFGPGTRLTVT.

This clone has a handful of counts. The DNA for the CDR3 is TGTGCCACCTCAGCCTTGACAGGGGCTTCCTACGAGCAGTACTTC. Its protein product is CATSALTGASYEQYF. This chain connects TRBV6-6 to TRBJ2-7, with TRBD1 matching 8 bases. This CDR3 comprises 15 residues. After removal of 10 bases from V and 1 base from J, the junction contained 12 bases not matched to a gene. Germline V gene data show CDR1 as MNHNY and CDR2 as SVGAGI (reference sequence).

This clone has only a few counts. The conserved phenylalanine or tryptophan is not found at the CDR3 terminus, so this likely reflects a read error. No DNA is shown, since the ends of the CDR3 on it are uncertain; the CDR3 is the one TCRdb lists. The CDR3 reads CSARRGRE. The J gene is TRBJ2-7, the V gene TRBV20-1; the D call of TRBD2 is as the table states it, not checked on the DNA. The CDR3 is 8 amino acids long, termini counted. From germline, CDR1 is DFQATT and CDR2 SNEGSKA (reference sequence).

The chain joins TRBV28 to TRBJ2-1; a possible D gene is TRBD2 (6 bases). Trimming pared 1 base from V and 5 bases from J, leaving 12 bases between. Germline values: CDR1 MDHEN, CDR2 SYDVKM. The CDR3 is 15 amino acids. Here the CDR3 reads CASSLSGERNNEQFF. The DNA for the CDR3 is TGTGCCAGCAGTTTATCGGGGGAGAGGAACAATGAGCAGTTCTTC.

This clone was counted a few times. The rearrangement joins TRBV4-1 to TRBJ1-1, with D tentatively TRBD1 (6 bases). The V end lost 0 bases, the J end lost 0 bases, and 11 bases lay between the germline ends. The CDR3 loop spans 16 amino acids. CDR1 and CDR2 from the germline V gene are MGHRA and YSYEKL. The DNA of the CDR3 is TGCGCCAGCAGCCAAGATGGGGGCAGGCTGAACACTGAAGCTTTCTTT. This translates into CASSQDGGRLNTEAFF.

This clone was detected only a few times. The rearrangement uses TRBV19 and TRBJ2-1, with D perhaps TRBD1 (6 bases). CDR1 is LNHDA, CDR2 SQIVND, per germline (reference sequence). The V gene lost 10 bases and the J gene lost 3 bases, with 16 bases spanning the gap. The CDR3 contains 14 residues. This CDR3 is CATSQGQVYNEQFF. CDR3 bases: TGTGCCACCTCACAGGGTCAAGTCTACAATGAGCAGTTCTTC. The full variable domain, its missing parts supplied by reference TRBV19 and TRBJ2-1, is DGGITQSPKYLFRKEGQNVTLSCEQNLNHDAMYWYRQDPGQGLRLIYYSQIVNDFQKGDIAEGYSVSREKKESFPLTVTSAQKNPTAFYLCATSQGQVYNEQFFGPGTRLTVL.

This clone has just one count. The chain employs TRBV29-1 and TRBJ2-7, with a tentative D call TRBD1 (5 bases). Looked up from germline, CDR1 is SQVTM and CDR2 is ANQGSEA. CDR3 length: 13 residues. V lost 6 bases and J lost 0, with 12 bases in between. CDR3 residues: CSVYRDSSYEQYF. CDR3 nucleotides: TGCAGCGTCTATAGAGACAGCTCCTACGAGCAGTACTTC.

This clone showed up just a few times. This chain connects TRBV4-1 to TRBJ2-3; 7 bases line up with TRBD1. The CDR3 sequence is 15 residues long. Germline V gives CDR1 MGHRA, CDR2 YSYEKL. The V and J ends lost 7 bases and 2 bases, in that order; junction bases with no gene match: 9. The CDR3 nucleotides are TGCGCCAGCACCCGTCGGGACAGTATCACAGATACGCAGTATTTT. Translated, it gives CASTRRDSITDTQYF.

V usage is TRBV9 and J usage is TRBJ2-7, with 7 positions matching TRBD1. Germline CDR1 and CDR2: SGDLS and YYNGEE. The CDR3 consists of 12 residues. Losses at the gene ends were 3 bases for V and 5 bases for J; bases not matched to a gene: 2. The DNA of the CDR3 is TGTGCCAGCAGCGCAGGACAGGACGAGCAGTACTTC. Residues: CASSAGQDEQYF.

The J gene is TRBJ2-2, the V gene TRBV7-9; 7 bases agree with TRBD2. The CDR3 has 19 residues. The V gene end was trimmed by 2 bases and the J gene end by 3 bases; junction bases not matched to a gene: 15. Germline V CDR1 and CDR2: SEHNR, FQNEAQ (reference sequence). The DNA for the CDR3 is TGTGCCAGCAGCTTATATGGCTTTGGGCTAGCGGACTACACCGGGGAGCTGTTTTTT. It encodes CASSLYGFGLADYTGELFF.

The V and J genes are TRBV5-1 and TRBJ2-5; D is uncertain. The germline V gene has CDR1 SGHRS and CDR2 YFSETQ. This CDR3 spans 14 amino acids. The V gene lost 3 bases and the J gene lost 1 base, with 10 bases spanning the gap. This chain's CDR3 is CASSWSETQETQYF. CDR3 DNA sequence: TGCGCCAGCAGCTGGTCGGAGACCCAAGAGACCCAGTACTTC.

This clone has a handful of counts. This chain links TRBV30 with TRBJ2-1; D perhaps matches TRBD1 (5 bases). V dropped 1 base and J dropped 12 bases, with 16 bases sitting between them. Germline CDR1 GTSNPN, CDR2 SVGIG (reference sequence). This CDR3 spans 13 amino acids. CDR3 sequence: CAWSGARSTGQFF. The CDR3 coding sequence is TGTGCCTGGAGTGGCGCTAGAAGCACAGGGCAGTTCTTC.

This clone was seen only a few times. The rearrangement joins TRBV25-1 to TRBJ2-1, with 8 bases lining up with TRBD2. Trimming removed 3 bases from V and 5 bases from J; junction bases left unmatched: 3. The germline V gene encodes CDR1 MGHDK and CDR2 SYGVNS. This CDR3 spans 14 amino acids. The chain's CDR3 is CASSDGTSDNEQFF. CDR3 bases: TGTGCCAGCAGTGACGGGACTAGTGACAATGAGCAGTTCTTC.

This clone has just a few counts. The chain employs TRBV5-1 and TRBJ2-5; unclear D gene. The CDR3 length is 14 residues. The germline V and J ends were trimmed by 2 bases and 5 bases, with 13 bases remaining between them. The germline V gene encodes CDR1 SGHRS and CDR2 YFSETQ. DNA of the CDR3: TGCGCCAGCAGCTTTACCATGTTGGAGGAGACCCAGTACTTC. Translated, it gives CASSFTMLEETQYF.

This clone was counted a few times. The sample contains more than one DNA sequence encoding this CDR3. Here the CDR3 reads CASSITGGHNEQFF. The CDR3 DNA reads as TGTGCCAGTAGTATTACGGGGGGCCACAATGAGCAGTTCTTC. The V gene is TRBV19, the J gene TRBJ2-1; tentative D call: TRBD2 (7 bases). The CDR3 extends over 14 amino acids. The germline V gene has CDR1 LNHDA and CDR2 SQIVND (reference sequence). V lost 3 bases and J lost 5, with 11 bases in between.

This clone was counted a few times. An end of the junction differs from the germline gene, which may be a read error. The rearrangement joins TRBV4-1 to TRBJ2-4, with 9 bases aligning to TRBD1. In germline, CDR1 is MGHRA, CDR2 YSYEKL. The CDR3 extends over 15 amino acids. CDR3 in DNA: TGTGCCAGCAGCCAACGGGACAGGGACCAAAACATTCAGTACTTC. Protein sequence: CASSQRDRDQNIQYF.

This chain connects TRBV19 to TRBJ1-2, with TRBD1 as a possible D gene (5 bases). Germline CDR1 reads LNHDA; CDR2 reads SQIVND (reference sequence). The CDR3 length is 13 residues. Trimming left V 4 bases short and J 3 bases short, with 9 bases between. The CDR3 region has the DNA TGTGCCAGTAGTAATCCAGGGCACTATGGCTACACCTTC. Translating gives CASSNPGHYGYTF.

The chain combines TRBV28 with TRBJ2-7; D is perhaps TRBD1 (5 bases). Looked up from germline, CDR1 is MDHEN and CDR2 is SYDVKM. V shed 3 bases and J shed 3 bases, with 18 bases lying between them. The CDR3 spans 16 residues. CDR3 sequence reads: CASSLYQGLRLYEQYF. The CDR3 coding sequence is TGTGCCAGCAGTTTGTACCAGGGCTTAAGGCTCTACGAGCAGTACTTC. The whole variable domain, remainder taken from reference TRBV28 and TRBJ2-7, is DVKVTQSSRYLVKRTGEKVFLECVQDMDHENMFWYRQDPGLGLRLIYFSYDVKMKEKGDIPEGYSVSREKKERFSLILESASTNQTSMYLCASSLYQGLRLYEQYFGPGTRLTVT.

This clone occurred a few times. This chain connects TRBV30 to TRBJ2-3, with TRBD2 matching 13 bases. Trimming removed 5 bases from V and 5 bases from J; junction bases left unmatched: 19. Germline values: CDR1 GTSNPN, CDR2 SVGIG (reference sequence). There are 19 residues in the CDR3. CDR3: CAWVPLAGGEFDRQDTQYF. The CDR3 DNA follows: TGTGCCTGGGTACCACTAGCGGGAGGGGAGTTCGATCGTCAAGATACGCAGTATTTT.

CDR3 amino acids: CASSLDQGSDTEAFF. In DNA form, the CDR3 reads TGTGCCAGCAGCTTAGATCAGGGGTCGGACACTGAAGCTTTCTTT. This chain connects TRBV11-3 to TRBJ1-1, with a tentative D call TRBD1 (6 bases). V lost 0 bases and J 3 bases, leaving 11 bases between the germline ends. Germline CDR1 and CDR2: SGHNT and YENEEA. The CDR3 length is 15 residues. The whole variable domain, remainder taken from reference TRBV11-3 and TRBJ1-1, is EAGVVQSPRYKIIEKKQPVAFWCNPISGHNTLYWYLQNLGQGPELLIRYENEEAVDDSQLPKDRFSAERLKGVDSTLKIQPAELGDSAVYLCASSLDQGSDTEAFFGQGTRLTVV.